Shown below are 32 T cell receptor beta chains from a single sample sequenced in a study of cytomegalovirus exposure and HLA in healthy donors. Vbeta (60) and Jbeta (13) primers were used in the PCR. The assay was immunoSEQ multiplex PCR, and TCRdb's table has in-frame clones only and misses some. The table shows 170,000 or so clones, with around three quarters occurring only once. What was sequenced was PBMCs. The receptors stem from a woman aged 50 to 60 in good health and CMV-seropositive.

The rearrangement joins TRBV9 to TRBJ2-5, with D possibly being TRBD1 (6 bases). The J call may be wrong; the DNA end is better matched by TRBJ2-7. The CDR3 sequence is 14 residues long. The V gene's germline CDR1 is SGDLS and CDR2 YYNGEE. CDR3 nucleotides: TGTGCCAGCAGCGGGGACACCTCCTCCTACGAGCAGTACTTC. The encoded protein is CASSGDTSSYEQYF.

The chain couples TRBV4-3 to TRBJ1-4; 10 nucleotides match TRBD1. The CDR3 spans 17 residues. Germline-derived CDR1 and CDR2 are LGHNA and YSLEER. The trim removed 3 bases at V and 3 bases at J, leaving 7 bases unmatched. CDR3 region: CASSQATGGNSNEKLFF. The CDR3 nucleotides read TGCGCCAGCAGCCAGGCGACAGGGGGCAATTCTAATGAAAAACTGTTTTTT.

The CDR3 loop is CASSQENTGSGSPLHF. The CDR3 nucleotides read TGCGCCAGCAGCCAAGAAAATACAGGGTCAGGATCACCCCTCCACTTT. The genes are TRBV4-3 and TRBJ1-6; the D gene is possibly TRBD1 (6 bases). Germline CDR1 LGHNA, CDR2 YSLEER. CDR3 length: 16 amino acids. Trimming took off 0 bases at V and 10 bases at J, with 16 bases between the two ends.

The chain carries TRBV18 and TRBJ2-3; the D gene is possibly TRBD2 (6 bases). Germline values: CDR1 KGHSH, CDR2 LQKENI. The CDR3 runs to 18 residues. Trimming cost V 4 bases and J 2 bases, with 22 bases left between them. Written as DNA, the CDR3 is TGTGCCAGCTCACAGACTCCGGGACTCCCTACAATCACAGATACGCAGTATTTT. Protein sequence: CASSQTPGLPTITDTQYF.

The chain combines TRBV9 with TRBJ2-5; unclear D gene. The J call may not be correct, given that the DNA end is closer to TRBJ2-7. Germline V gives CDR1 SGDLS, CDR2 YYNGEE. The CDR3 consists of 13 residues. In nucleotides, the CDR3 is TGTGCCAGCAGCGTTGACTCCACCTACGAGCAGTACTTC. Translation: CASSVDSTYEQYF.

V and J are TRBV4-3 and TRBJ1-4; maybe TRBD1 (6 bases). The germline CDR1 and CDR2 sequences are LGHNA and YSLEER. The CDR3 is 18 amino acids. Trimming cost V 1 base and J 1 base, with 16 bases left between them. The chain's CDR3 is CASSQAGSGGKTNEKLFF. The DNA of the CDR3 is TGCGCCAGCAGCCAAGCGGGAAGCGGGGGCAAAACTAATGAAAAACTGTTTTTT.

This sequence joins TRBV19 and TRBJ1-1; 8 bases fit TRBD1. The germline V gene has CDR1 LNHDA and CDR2 SQIVND (reference sequence). V shed 6 bases and J 3 bases; nucleotides not matched to a gene: 6. This CDR3 is 14 amino acids long. CDR3 sequence reads: CASSRQGADTEAFF. The CDR3 DNA reads TGTGCCAGTAGCCGCCAGGGGGCTGACACTGAAGCTTTCTTT.

The rearrangement links TRBV11-1 to TRBJ2-3, with D perhaps matching TRBD1 (5 bases). The CDR3 is 18 residues long. The V end was cut by 4 bases, the J end by 2 bases, with 22 bases between. Germline V gene data show CDR1 as SGHAT and CDR2 as FQDESV (reference sequence). Here the CDR3 reads CASSSQVRGHRSTDTQYF. CDR3 bases: TGTGCCAGCAGCTCTCAGGTTCGAGGACACCGATCCACAGATACGCAGTATTTT. Variable domain in full (rest from reference TRBV11-1 and TRBJ2-3): EAEVAQSPRYKITEKSQAVAFWCDPISGHATLYWYRQILGQGPELLVQFQDESVVDDSQLPKDRFSAERLKGVDSTLKIQPAELGDSAMYLCASSSQVRGHRSTDTQYFGPGTRLTVL.

The chain joins TRBV27 to TRBJ2-2; 7 bases agree with TRBD2. The CDR3 covers 15 residues. V shed 3 bases, J shed 1 base, and the junction held 2 bases outside the gene matches. Per the germline V gene, CDR1 is MNHEY and CDR2 is SMNVEV (reference sequence). This chain's CDR3 is CASSLGLQNTGELFF. DNA of the CDR3: TGTGCCAGCAGTTTGGGACTACAGAACACCGGGGAGCTGTTTTTT.

This clone occurred a few times. The V call is TRBV4-2, the J call TRBJ1-5, with unresolved D. From germline, CDR1 is LGHNA and CDR2 YNFKEQ. CDR3 length: 13 amino acids. V gave up 4 bases and J gave up 4 bases, with 8 bases separating them. The CDR3 sequence: CASSRSGNQPQHF. The CDR3 coding sequence is TGTGCCAGCAGCCGGTCGGGTAATCAGCCCCAGCATTTT.

V is TRBV7-9 and J is TRBJ2-5; 7 bases are a match to TRBD1. Germline-derived CDR1 and CDR2 are SEHNR and FQNEAQ (reference sequence). The trim removed 1 base at V and 10 bases at J, leaving 6 bases unmatched. The CDR3 runs to 13 residues. CDR3 residues: CASSLVAGGIQYF. CDR3 DNA sequence: TGTGCCAGCAGCTTAGTGGCAGGGGGTATCCAGTACTTC. Combining the CDR3 with reference TRBV7-9 and TRBJ2-5 gives the whole variable domain DTGVSQNPRHKITKRGQNVTFRCDPISEHNRLYWYRQTLGQGPEFLTYFQNEAQLEKSRLLSDRFSAERPKGSFSTLEIQRTEQGDSAMYLCASSLVAGGIQYFGPGTRLLVL.

The chain uses TRBV11-2 and TRBJ2-2; D is possibly TRBD2 (6 bases). The CDR3 has 15 residues. Trimming cost V 8 bases and J 0 bases, with 13 bases left between them. Germline V gene sequence: CDR1 SGHAT, CDR2 FQNNGV. The CDR3 DNA reads TGTGCCAGCGACCATAGCGGTACGAACACCGGGGAGCTGTTTTTT. Its protein is CASDHSGTNTGELFF.

This chain uses TRBV9 with TRBJ2-7; D perhaps matches TRBD2 (6 bases). This CDR3 has 14 amino acids. The germline gives CDR1 SGDLS, CDR2 YYNGEE. V lost 4 bases to trimming and J lost 6 bases, with 17 bases between them. DNA of the CDR3: TGTGCCAGCAGCCTAAGCGACCGGGGGACCGAGCAGTACTTC. The encoded protein is CASSLSDRGTEQYF.

V usage is TRBV6-5 and J usage is TRBJ1-6; no reliable D call. Germline V CDR1 and CDR2: MNHEY, SVGAGI. V shed 6 bases and J shed 0 bases, with 6 bases lying between them. The CDR3 totals 14 residues. The CDR3: CASSDISYNSPLHF. CDR3 in DNA: TGTGCCAGCAGCGACATCTCCTATAATTCACCCCTCCACTTT.

The rearrangement uses TRBV28 and TRBJ1-2; D possibly corresponds to TRBD1 (6 bases). The CDR3 totals 12 residues. Germline assignment: CDR1 MDHEN and CDR2 SYDVKM. Trimming pared 11 bases from V and 4 bases from J, leaving 14 bases between. For the CDR3, the DNA is TGTGCCGTAACGGGACACCGCTATGGCTACACCTTC. Encoded protein: CAVTGHRYGYTF.

This chain links TRBV28 with TRBJ2-7; TRBD1 matches 10 bases. The V segment lost 3 bases and the J segment 4 bases; nucleotides outside the gene matches: 3. The germline gives CDR1 MDHEN, CDR2 SYDVKM. The CDR3 is 14 amino acids. The CDR3 nucleotides are TGTGCCAGCAGTTTCGCGGACAGGGGGTACGAGCAGTACTTC. Protein sequence: CASSFADRGYEQYF.

The chain links TRBV5-5 to TRBJ1-4; TRBD1 is a possible D gene (5 bases). Germline values: CDR1 SGHKS, CDR2 YYEKEE (reference sequence). V was clipped by 1 base and J by 0 bases, with 10 bases between them. The CDR3 has 16 residues. The DNA of the CDR3 is TGTGCCAGCAGCTTGAGGGGTTGGCCAACTAATGAAAAACTGTTTTTT. This sequence encodes CASSLRGWPTNEKLFF.

In this sample, this clone turned up a few times. The chain carries TRBV7-2 and TRBJ2-7, with 7 bases that match TRBD1. V trimming: 6 bases; J trimming: 2 bases; junction bases outside the gene matches: 10. Germline V gene lookup returns CDR1 SGHTA and CDR2 FQGNSA. The CDR3 consists of 15 residues. The CDR3 DNA reads TGTGCCAGCAGACGTCCGGGACAGCTCACCTACGAGCAGTACTTC. It translates to CASRRPGQLTYEQYF.

The rearrangement links TRBV6-1 to TRBJ2-7; 9 bases fit TRBD1. From germline, CDR1 is MNHNS and CDR2 SASEGT. V lost 0 bases and J lost 3; bases outside the gene matches: 6. The CDR3 is made up of 16 amino acids. The CDR3 is CASSEAGTGISYEQYF. The CDR3 DNA follows: TGTGCCAGCAGTGAAGCAGGGACAGGGATAAGCTACGAGCAGTACTTC.

The V call is TRBV28, the J call TRBJ2-2; D is unresolved. The V gene lost 3 bases and the J gene lost 0 bases, with 17 bases spanning the gap. Germline V gives CDR1 MDHEN, CDR2 SYDVKM. CDR3 size: 18 residues. CDR3 sequence (DNA): TGTGCCAGCAGTTTCATCCGCTCAGGAAAGTCGAACACCGGGGAGCTGTTTTTT. Translation gives CASSFIRSGKSNTGELFF.

The chain couples TRBV14 to TRBJ2-5; 13 bases are a match to TRBD2. Losses at the gene ends were 4 bases for V and 4 bases for J; bases not matched to a gene: 6. The CDR3 loop spans 16 amino acids. CDR1 and CDR2 (germline): SGHDN, FVKESK. The CDR3 nucleotides read TGTGCCAGCAGCCCACGGACTAGCGGGGGTTTAGAGACCCAGTACTTC. As protein: CASSPRTSGGLETQYF.

The genes are TRBV7-6 and TRBJ1-5; TRBD1 matches 9 bases. Germline V gene lookup returns CDR1 SGHVS and CDR2 FNYEAQ. V was clipped by 5 bases and J by 7 bases; unmatched bases: 6. The CDR3 extends over 14 amino acids. CDR3 loop: CASSPGQGRQPQHF. The CDR3 region has the DNA TGTGCCAGCAGCCCTGGACAGGGGCGGCAGCCCCAGCATTTT.

This chain links TRBV7-6 with TRBJ2-7, with D perhaps matching TRBD1 (6 bases). V was pared by 5 bases and J by 1 base, with 15 bases between. Germline CDR1 reads SGHVS; CDR2 reads FNYEAQ. This CDR3 comprises 15 residues. CDR3 nucleotide sequence: TGTGCCAGCAGCCCTCGACAGGTTGGATCCTACGAGCAGTACTTC. Translation gives CASSPRQVGSYEQYF.

J is TRBJ2-5 and V is TRBV27; TRBD1 is a possible D gene (5 bases). The V end was cut by 2 bases, the J end by 5 bases, with 12 bases between. Germline CDR1 MNHEY, CDR2 SMNVEV (reference sequence). The CDR3 sequence is 14 residues long. CDR3 nucleotides: TGTGCCAGCAGTTTACGGACCTGGGGCGAGACCCAGTACTTC. Translation gives CASSLRTWGETQYF.

This clone was counted once. The chain has TRBV2 and TRBJ1-1; 8 bases line up with TRBD1. The length of the CDR3 is 14 residues. After removal of 6 bases from V and 1 base from J, the junction contained 4 bases not matched to a gene. Germline lookup yields CDR1 SNHLY and CDR2 FYNNEI. The CDR3 region has the DNA TGTGCCAGCAGCCGGGGACAGGCGAACACTGAAGCTTTCTTT. Protein product: CASSRGQANTEAFF.

The chain carries TRBV7-2 and TRBJ1-2; D ambiguous. Trimming took 5 bases from V and 5 from J, leaving 6 bases between them. In germline, CDR1 is SGHTA, CDR2 FQGNSA. This CDR3 is 11 amino acids long. In nucleotides, the CDR3 is TGTGCCAGCAGCCCCTCTTATGGCTACACCTTC. Translated, it gives CASSPSYGYTF.

The V gene is TRBV2, the J gene TRBJ1-1; D unclear. V dropped 4 bases and J dropped 1 base, with 7 bases sitting between them. CDR3 length equals 13 residues. Germline V gene lookup returns CDR1 SNHLY and CDR2 FYNNEI. The CDR3 loop is CASSGRQNTEAFF. The CDR3 nucleotides are TGTGCCAGCAGTGGTCGACAGAACACTGAAGCTTTCTTT.

The chain combines TRBV4-2 with TRBJ2-3; D uncertain. Germline V gene data show CDR1 as LGHNA and CDR2 as YNFKEQ. The CDR3 consists of 17 residues. The germline V and J ends were trimmed by 4 bases and 1 base, with 18 bases remaining between them. The CDR3 reads CASSRRSGQMGTDTQYF. The DNA for the CDR3 is TGTGCCAGCAGCCGCAGGTCAGGCCAGATGGGCACAGATACGCAGTATTTT.

The chain joins TRBV10-3 to TRBJ1-3; D remains unclear. The CDR3 totals 14 residues. Per germline, CDR1 ENHRY and CDR2 SYGVKD. The germline V and J ends were trimmed by 7 bases and 4 bases, with 14 bases remaining between them. The CDR3 DNA is TGTGCCATCAATGTCAGTCCCGGGGGAAACACCATATATTTT. Its translation is CAINVSPGGNTIYF.

The rearrangement joins TRBV7-8 to TRBJ2-6; 9 bases map to TRBD1. The junction had 2 bases not matched to a gene; V was cut back by 0 bases and J by 2 bases. The CDR3 is 17 residues long. In germline, CDR1 is SGHVS, CDR2 FQNEAQ. CDR3 region: CASSLARDRAGANVLTF. CDR3 in DNA: TGTGCCAGCAGCTTAGCAAGGGACAGGGCTGGGGCCAACGTCCTGACTTTC.

V usage is TRBV19 and J usage is TRBJ2-3; D gene ambiguous. This CDR3 is 14 amino acids long. Germline assignment: CDR1 LNHDA and CDR2 SQIVND (reference sequence). The V gene lost 3 bases and the J gene lost 0 bases, with 7 bases spanning the gap. This chain's CDR3 is CASSIFISTDTQYF. As DNA, the CDR3 is TGTGCCAGTAGTATCTTTATTAGCACAGATACGCAGTATTTT.

In this sample, this clone turned up once. CDR3 amino acids: CASSLGGWQAYGYTF. The CDR3 nucleotides read TGTGCCAGCAGCTTAGGAGGGTGGCAGGCTTATGGCTACACCTTC. The chain has TRBV7-9 and TRBJ1-2; D is unresolved. The germline V gene has CDR1 SEHNR and CDR2 FQNEAQ (reference sequence). The CDR3 spans 15 residues. V was clipped by 1 base and J by 5 bases, with 14 bases between them.